This TCR beta chain was captured in a study of T cell repertoires in cytomegalovirus infection. Study-wide results and limits: CMV-specific HLA-C-restricted TCR beta clonotypes dominated the ex vivo response.

A single record per CDR3 protein comes from TCRdb applying MiXCR to the reads. This sample has about 180,000 distinct CDR3 sequences; approximately 18% occur once, and the top ten carry roughly a quarter. The CDR3 runs 16 residues. Germline loops: CDR1 SNHLY, CDR2 FYNNEI. V trimming: 1 base; J trimming: 2 bases; junction bases outside the gene matches: 6. Only a few counts were recorded for this clonotype. Its antigen remains unknown. The chain employs TRBV2 and TRBJ2-3, with 7 bases matching TRBD1. The specimen sequenced was CD8+ T cells from PBMCs. The clonotype originates from a human donor in good health (CMV status not recorded). Some clones in this sample may be carry-over from other donors' samples. The CDR3 spells CASSEGMGTDTDTQYF. Written as DNA, the CDR3 is TGTGCCAGCAGTGAAGGCATGGGGACAGACACAGATACGCAGTATTTT.